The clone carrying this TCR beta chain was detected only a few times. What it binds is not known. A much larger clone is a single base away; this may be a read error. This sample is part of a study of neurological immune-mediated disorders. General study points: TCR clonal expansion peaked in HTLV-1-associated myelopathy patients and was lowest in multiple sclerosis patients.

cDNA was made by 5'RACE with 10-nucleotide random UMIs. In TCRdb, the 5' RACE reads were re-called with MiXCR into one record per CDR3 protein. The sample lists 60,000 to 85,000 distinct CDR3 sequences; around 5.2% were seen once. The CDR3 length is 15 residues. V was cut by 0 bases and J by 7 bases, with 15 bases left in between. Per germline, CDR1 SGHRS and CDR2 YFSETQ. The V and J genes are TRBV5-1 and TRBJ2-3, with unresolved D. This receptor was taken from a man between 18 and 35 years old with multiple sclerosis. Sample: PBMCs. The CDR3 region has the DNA TGCGCCAGCAGCTTGGGAGGAAAGCTCCACAATACGCAGTATTTT. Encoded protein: CASSLGGKLHNTQYF.